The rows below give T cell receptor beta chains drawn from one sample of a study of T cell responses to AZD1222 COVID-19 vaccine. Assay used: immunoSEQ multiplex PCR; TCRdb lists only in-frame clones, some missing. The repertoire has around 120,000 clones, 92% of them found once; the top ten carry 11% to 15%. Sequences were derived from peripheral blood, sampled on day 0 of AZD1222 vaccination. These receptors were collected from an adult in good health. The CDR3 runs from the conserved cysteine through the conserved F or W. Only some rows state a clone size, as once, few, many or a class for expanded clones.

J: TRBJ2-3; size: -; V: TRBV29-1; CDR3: CSVVLLLDTQYF
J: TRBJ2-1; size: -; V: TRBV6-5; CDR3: CASSHRTGNEQFF
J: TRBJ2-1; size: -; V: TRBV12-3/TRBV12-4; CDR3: CASSFGLDNEQFF
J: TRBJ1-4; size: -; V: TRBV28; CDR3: CASSFGDLNEKLFF
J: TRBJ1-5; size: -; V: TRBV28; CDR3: CATHWLGNQPQHF
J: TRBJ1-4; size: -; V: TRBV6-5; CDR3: CASSYNRGLGNEKLFF
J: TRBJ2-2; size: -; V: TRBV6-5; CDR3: CASSQRENTGELFF
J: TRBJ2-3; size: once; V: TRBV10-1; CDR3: CASSESTGDTQYF
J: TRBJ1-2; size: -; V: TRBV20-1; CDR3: CSRARLYGYTF
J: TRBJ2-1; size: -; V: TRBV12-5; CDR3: CASGSNLLGGGAGEQFF
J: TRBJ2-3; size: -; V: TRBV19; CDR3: CASRRGGTDTQYF
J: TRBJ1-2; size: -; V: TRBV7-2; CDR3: CASSPRTGGANYGYTF
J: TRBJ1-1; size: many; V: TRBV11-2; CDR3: CASSLEGVMNTEAFF
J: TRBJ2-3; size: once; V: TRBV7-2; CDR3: CASSLPTSTLLRDTQYF
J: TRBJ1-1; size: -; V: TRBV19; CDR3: CASSKGGWDTEAFF
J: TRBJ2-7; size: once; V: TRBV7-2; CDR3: CASSLGSSGVRSYEQYF
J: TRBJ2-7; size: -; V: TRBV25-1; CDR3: CASTGSPNYEQYF
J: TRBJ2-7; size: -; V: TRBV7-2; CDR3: CASSSSGGSTYEQYF
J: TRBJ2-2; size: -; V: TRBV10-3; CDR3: CAISEIRLSTGELFF
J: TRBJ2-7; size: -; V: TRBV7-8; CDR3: CASSLSGLAYHEQYF
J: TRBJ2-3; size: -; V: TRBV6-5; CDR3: CASRSRDYPTDTQYF
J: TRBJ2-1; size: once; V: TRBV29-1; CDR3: CSVDLRSYNEQFF
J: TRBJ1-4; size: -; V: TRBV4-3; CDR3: CASSRRTGGEEDEKLFF
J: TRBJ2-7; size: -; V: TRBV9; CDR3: CASSVQGVAYEQYF